Presented here are 24 T cell receptor beta chains from one specimen sequenced in a study of T cells in Graves' hyperthyroidism and ophthalmopathy. Amplified TCR beta CDR3 regions came from RNA transcripts. During a first-round RT-PCR of the TCR CDR3, the HTBI primer set was used. A single record per CDR3 protein comes from TCRdb applying MiXCR to the multiplex PCR reads. The table has about 570,000 distinct CDR3 sequences, about 45% seen once; the top ten hold around 20%. The sequenced sample consisted of peripheral blood or thyroid tissue (not recorded which). These receptors were obtained from an adult woman with Graves' disease, either hyperthyroidism or ophthalmopathy (not recorded which).

The chain carries TRBV19 and TRBJ2-7, with D hard to call. Germline V gene data show CDR1 as LNHDA and CDR2 as SQIVND (reference sequence). CDR3 length: 12 amino acids. V lost 1 base and J 12 bases, leaving 13 bases between the germline ends. For the CDR3, the DNA is TGTGCCAGTAGTATAGGGGCCAGCTCACGGTACTTC. This encodes CASSIGASSRYF.

This chain uses TRBV30 with TRBJ2-7; 7 bases are shared with TRBD2. V shed 3 bases, J shed 6 bases, and the junction held 8 bases outside the gene matches. CDR3 size: 13 residues. Germline values: CDR1 GTSNPN, CDR2 SVGIG (reference sequence). Here the CDR3 reads CAWRLSGTSEQYF. DNA for the CDR3: TGTGCCTGGAGACTCAGCGGGACGTCCGAGCAGTACTTC.

This clonotype was detected only once. The rearrangement links TRBV2 to TRBJ2-7; 8 positions agree with TRBD1. CDR1 SNHLY and CDR2 FYNNEI come from the germline V gene. CDR3 length equals 14 residues. The V gene end was trimmed by 10 bases and the J gene end by 3 bases; junction bases not matched to a gene: 11. In nucleotides, the CDR3 is TGTGCCACCAACCCGGCAACAGGGGGCTACGAGCAGTACTTC. Amino acid sequence: CATNPATGGYEQYF.

This chain connects TRBV7-9 to TRBJ1-6, with unresolved D. The J call could be wrong; TRBJ1-5 is a better fit for the DNA end. CDR3 length: 13 amino acids. The V gene's germline CDR1 is SEHNR and CDR2 FQNEAQ (reference sequence). CDR3 in DNA: TGTGCCAGCAGCTCCCGATTCAATCAGCCCCAGCATTTT. The encoded protein is CASSSRFNQPQHF.

This clonotype was seen many times. DNA of the CDR3: TGCGCCAGCAGCTGGCCGGTGCAGGGAACCGGGGAGCTGTTTTTT. It codes for CASSWPVQGTGELFF. The gene calls are TRBV5-1 and TRBJ2-2; possible D gene TRBD1, 5 bases. CDR1 is SGHRS, CDR2 YFSETQ, per germline. The CDR3 loop spans 15 amino acids. With 3 bases removed from V and 5 bases from J, the gap between germline ends came to 14 bases.

The V gene is TRBV20-1, the J gene TRBJ2-7, with 9 bases matching TRBD1. Germline V gives CDR1 DFQATT, CDR2 SNEGSKA (reference sequence). V lost 7 bases to trimming and J lost 3 bases; unmatched junction nucleotides: 4. The CDR3 spans 12 residues. CDR3 protein: CSGRTGVYEQYF. The DNA of the CDR3 is TGCAGTGGGAGGACAGGGGTCTACGAGCAGTACTTC.

This chain joins TRBV9 and TRBJ2-7; 7 bases are shared with TRBD2. This CDR3 comprises 16 residues. The germline gives CDR1 SGDLS, CDR2 YYNGEE. V shed 4 bases and J 0 bases; nucleotides not matched to a gene: 10. As DNA, the CDR3 is TGTGCCAGCAGCCAAGGTGTATCTAGCGGCTCCTACGAGCAGTACTTC. It is translated as CASSQGVSSGSYEQYF.

The genes are TRBV7-3 and TRBJ2-7, with 13 bases matching TRBD2. The CDR3 length is 15 residues. Per germline, CDR1 SGHTA and CDR2 FQGTGA. J was trimmed by 7 bases and V by 1 base; bases with no gene match: 4. CDR3 sequence reads: CASSLRTSGRGEQYF. DNA of the CDR3: TGTGCCAGCAGCTTAAGGACTAGCGGGAGAGGGGAGCAGTACTTC.

This clonotype was detected ten times or more. The chain joins TRBV5-1 to TRBJ1-4; a weak D match, TRBD1 (6 bases). CDR1 SGHRS and CDR2 YFSETQ come from the germline V gene. Trimming cost V 2 bases and J 6 bases, with 11 bases left between them. The CDR3 has 14 amino acids. The CDR3 sequence: CASSFGAGDEKLFF. The CDR3 bases are TGCGCCAGCAGCTTTGGGGCAGGGGATGAAAAACTGTTTTTT.

The V gene is TRBV7-2, the J gene TRBJ1-4; 8 bases align to TRBD1. Unmatched junction bases numbered 3, after V lost 4 bases and J lost 8 bases. The CDR3 sequence is 13 residues long. Germline loops: CDR1 SGHTA, CDR2 FQGNSA. CDR3 sequence (DNA): TGTGCCAGCAGCTCGGGACAGGACGAAAAACTGTTTTTT. It translates to CASSSGQDEKLFF.

This clonotype was counted only a few times. The gene calls are TRBV10-3 and TRBJ1-3; no clear D gene. V lost 10 bases, J lost 2 bases, and 12 bases lay in between. The germline CDR1 and CDR2 sequences are ENHRY and SYGVKD. The CDR3 extends over 13 amino acids. As DNA, the CDR3 is TGTGCCACCGTGATTGGGACTGGAAACACCATATATTTT. Translating it yields CATVIGTGNTIYF.

The chain uses TRBV7-8 and TRBJ1-6, with D maybe TRBD1 (6 bases). The CDR3 has 17 amino acids. Trimming cost V 6 bases and J 5 bases, with 20 bases left between them. Germline V gene sequence: CDR1 SGHVS, CDR2 FQNEAQ. CDR3 protein: CASSSRWRPGDNSPLHF. CDR3 coding DNA: TGTGCCAGCAGTTCCCGTTGGCGGCCAGGGGATAATTCACCCCTCCACTTT. The complete variable domain, with remaining parts taken from reference TRBV7-8 and TRBJ1-6, reads GAGVSQSPRYKVAKRGQDVALRCDPISGHVSLFWYQQALGQGPEFLTYFQNEAQLDKSGLPSDRFFAERPEGSVSTLKIQRTQQEDSAVYLCASSSRWRPGDNSPLHFGNGTRLTVT.

This clonotype occurred many times. J is TRBJ2-7 and V is TRBV4-1; 8 bases match TRBD2. This CDR3 has 14 residues. The V segment lost 4 bases and the J segment 4 bases; nucleotides outside the gene matches: 6. Germline-derived CDR1 and CDR2 are MGHRA and YSYEKL. As DNA, the CDR3 is TGCGCCAGCAGCCCCTCGGGCGGGAGGTACGAGCAGTACTTC. Translation gives CASSPSGGRYEQYF.

The chain recombines TRBV9 with TRBJ1-5; D is undetermined. The CDR3 totals 14 residues. CDR1 and CDR2 from the germline V gene are SGDLS and YYNGEE. The V end was cut by 10 bases, the J end by 0 bases, with 14 bases between. CDR3 coding DNA: TGTGCCCGCAAGATTAGCGATAGCAATCAGCCCCAGCATTTT. Translating it yields CARKISDSNQPQHF.

This clonotype was recorded only once. This CDR3 is missing its conserved last phenylalanine or tryptophan, likely due to a read error. The rearrangement uses TRBV7-2 and TRBJ1-2; TRBD1 might be the D (6 bases). The germline V and J ends were trimmed by 4 bases and 8 bases, with 26 bases remaining between them. CDR3 length: 17 residues. CDR1 is SGHTA and CDR2 is FQGNSA in the germline V gene. CDR3 protein: CASSSALVRGNLLGYTL. For the CDR3, the DNA is TGTGCCAGCAGCTCAGCGCTTGTCAGGGGTAATCTTCTAGGCTACACCCTC.

This chain joins TRBV13 and TRBJ1-3, with D perhaps matching TRBD1 (5 bases). Trimming left V 11 bases short and J 0 bases short, with 14 bases between. Looked up from germline, CDR1 is PRHDT and CDR2 is FYEKMQ (reference sequence). The CDR3 is 14 residues long. CDR3 sequence: CASREWTSGNTIYF. CDR3 sequence (DNA): TGTGCCTCCAGGGAGTGGACCTCTGGAAACACCATATATTTT.

This CDR3 reads CSARTGTDNTEAFF. As DNA, the CDR3 is TGCAGTGCTAGAACCGGGACGGATAACACTGAAGCTTTCTTT. The genes are TRBV20-1 and TRBJ1-1, with a tentative D call TRBD1 (5 bases). Looked up from germline, CDR1 is DFQATT and CDR2 is SNEGSKA (reference sequence). The CDR3 runs to 14 residues. V was trimmed by 2 bases and J by 2 bases, leaving 12 bases between them.

This clonotype showed up just a few times. This sequence joins TRBV5-1 and TRBJ2-5; no reliable D call. CDR1 and CDR2 (germline): SGHRS, YFSETQ. Trimming cost V 3 bases and J 5 bases, with 17 bases left between them. This CDR3 region has 15 residues. The CDR3 here is CASSSTPGNEETQYF. The CDR3, as DNA: TGCGCCAGCAGCTCGACGCCCGGCAATGAGGAGACCCAGTACTTC.

V is TRBV11-2 and J is TRBJ2-7; D is unresolved. This CDR3 region has 12 residues. V was trimmed by 4 bases and J by 6 bases, leaving 10 bases between them. Germline V lookup: CDR1 SGHAT, CDR2 FQNNGV. This CDR3 reads CASSWTVGEQYF. CDR3 in DNA: TGTGCCAGCAGCTGGACGGTAGGCGAGCAGTACTTC.

The rearrangement links TRBV7-9 to TRBJ2-7, with D maybe TRBD1 (5 bases). Per the germline V gene, CDR1 is SEHNR and CDR2 is FQNEAQ (reference sequence). The ends were cut back, 6 bases at V and 11 bases at J, with 26 bases in the middle. The CDR3 sequence is 15 residues long. Here the CDR3 reads CASSPDSRSYELEYF. The CDR3 nucleotides read TGTGCCAGCAGTCCTGACAGTCGATCCTACGAGCTTGAGTACTTC.

The table lists this clonotype with many counts. The genes are TRBV5-1 and TRBJ2-7; 9 bases fit TRBD2. From germline, CDR1 is SGHRS and CDR2 YFSETQ. The CDR3 is 16 residues long. V trimming: 4 bases; J trimming: 2 bases; junction bases outside the gene matches: 10. The CDR3 DNA reads as TGCGCCAGCAGCGCGTGGGGACTAGCCTTTCCCTACGAGCAGTACTTC. Its protein product is CASSAWGLAFPYEQYF.

This clonotype was counted at least ten times. DNA of the CDR3: TGTGCCAGCAGCTCCCCACAGGAGGAAGTTGGAGGCTACACCTTC. Translating gives CASSSPQEEVGGYTF. The chain couples TRBV11-2 to TRBJ1-2; D is possibly TRBD1 (5 bases). Germline loops: CDR1 SGHAT, CDR2 FQNNGV. This CDR3 comprises 15 residues. Trimming stripped 4 bases from V and 8 bases from J, with 20 bases between.

At least ten counts were recorded for this clonotype. The rearrangement links TRBV20-1 to TRBJ2-2, with 8 bases identical to TRBD1. CDR3 length: 14 amino acids. CDR1 is DFQATT and CDR2 is SNEGSKA in the germline V gene (reference sequence). The junction had 5 bases not matched to a gene; V was cut back by 1 base and J by 7 bases. The CDR3 region is CSARGRTGNGELFF. DNA of the CDR3: TGCAGTGCTAGAGGGAGGACAGGGAACGGGGAGCTGTTTTTT.

This clonotype was counted at least ten times. The rearrangement uses TRBV13 and TRBJ1-6; D is uncertain. Per the germline V gene, CDR1 is PRHDT and CDR2 is FYEKMQ (reference sequence). CDR3 length equals 16 residues. The V end lost 4 bases, the J end lost 7 bases, and 17 bases lay between the germline ends. In nucleotides, the CDR3 is TGTGCCAGCAGCTCCAACCCCTGGGCCTTAAATTCACCCCTCCACTTT. Protein: CASSSNPWALNSPLHF.